Listed below are T cell receptor beta chains from one sample, sequenced in a study of cytomegalovirus exposure and HLA in healthy donors. The assay was immunoSEQ multiplex PCR, and TCRdb's table has in-frame clones only and misses some. This sample has 150,000 to 200,000 clones, with about 79% found just once. The sequenced sample consisted of PBMCs. These receptors were taken from a woman between 45 and 65 years old in good health and CMV-seronegative. The CDR3 runs from the conserved cysteine through the conserved F or W. The D gene is left open where the match is weak. Some rows mark clone size as missing; the rest say once, few, many or name a class of expanded clone.

v_call	d_call	j_call	clone_size	cdr3_aa	cdr3_nt
TRBV28	.	TRBJ1-3	.	CASSLRVGARGNTIYF	TGTGCCAGCAGTTTACGTGTTGGGGCGCGGGGAAACACCATATATTTT
TRBV18	.	TRBJ2-1	.	CASSPQRQYNEQFF	TGTGCCAGCTCACCACAACGACAGTACAATGAGCAGTTCTTC
TRBV7-6	TRBD2	TRBJ2-7	.	CASSLETSGRADDPHEQYF	TGTGCCAGCAGCTTAGAAACTAGCGGGAGGGCCGATGATCCCCACGAGCAGTACTTC
TRBV19	.	TRBJ1-5	once	CASSTGSNQPQHF	TGTGCCAGTAGCACAGGGAGCAATCAGCCCCAGCATTTT
TRBV9	TRBD2	TRBJ2-1	.	CASSVVWRGAYNEQFF	TGTGCCAGCAGCGTAGTGTGGCGGGGGGCCTACAATGAGCAGTTCTTC
TRBV7-6	.	TRBJ2-5	.	CASSLELAPRGTQYF	TGTGCCAGCAGCTTAGAACTAGCACCCCGCGGGACCCAGTACTTC
TRBV5-1	.	TRBJ1-1	.	CASSLAAGSEAFF	TGCGCCAGCAGCTTGGCCGCCGGGTCTGAAGCTTTCTTT
TRBV30	.	TRBJ2-2	.	CAWKVVDLNTGELFF	TGTGCCTGGAAGGTGGTGGACTTGAACACCGGGGAGCTGTTTTTT
TRBV7-2	TRBD1	TRBJ2-2	.	CASSQQGVDGELFF	TGTGCCAGCAGCCAACAGGGGGTGGACGGGGAGCTGTTTTTT
TRBV7-2	.	TRBJ1-1	.	CASSRDKVGTEAFF	TGTGCCAGCAGCCGGGACAAGGTGGGCACTGAAGCTTTCTTT
TRBV29-1	TRBD1	TRBJ1-2	.	CSVEDLARGTGYTF	TGCAGCGTTGAAGATCTGGCCAGGGGGACAGGCTACACCTTC
TRBV7-8	.	TRBJ1-4	.	CASSLGGRSEKLFF	TGTGCCAGCAGCTTAGGGGGCAGGAGTGAAAAACTGTTTTTT
TRBV7-2	.	TRBJ1-2	.	CASSLGRVGKNYGYTF	TGTGCCAGCAGCTTAGGAAGAGTGGGCAAAAACTATGGCTACACCTTC
TRBV28	.	TRBJ2-5	.	CASSPPYGQETQYF	TGTGCCAGCAGTCCCCCCTATGGTCAAGAGACCCAGTACTTC
TRBV9	.	TRBJ2-5	.	CASSVGRLRETQYF	TGTGCCAGCAGCGTAGGGCGGCTTAGAGAGACCCAGTACTTC
TRBV10-3	TRBD2	TRBJ2-7	.	CAISEGTSGIPMEQYF	TGTGCCATCAGTGAGGGGACTAGCGGGATACCCATGGAGCAGTACTTC
TRBV4-3	TRBD1	TRBJ1-5	.	CASSQDYGGGEQPQHF	TGCGCCAGCAGCCAAGATTACGGAGGGGGCGAACAGCCCCAGCATTTT
TRBV27	.	TRBJ1-2	.	CASSLSPFGTGRYGYTF	TGTGCCAGCAGTTTATCCCCCTTCGGAACAGGGCGCTATGGCTACACCTTC
TRBV27	.	TRBJ1-2	few	CASRGLYGYTF	TGTGCCAGCCGTGGCTTGTATGGCTACACCTTC
TRBV18	TRBD2	TRBJ2-2	.	CASSPGLAGGGTGELFF	TGTGCCAGCTCACCGGGACTAGCGGGAGGAGGAACCGGGGAGCTGTTTTTT
TRBV7-8	TRBD1	TRBJ2-7	once	CASSPGQDAYEQYF	TGTGCCAGCAGCCCAGGACAGGACGCCTACGAGCAGTACTTC
TRBV30	TRBD1	TRBJ1-3	.	CAWSRQGLGNTIYF	TGTGCCTGGAGTAGACAGGGGCTTGGAAACACCATATATTTT
TRBV6-6	.	TRBJ1-4	few	CAIAGANEKLFF	TGTGCCATCGCCGGGGCTAATGAAAAACTGTTTTTT
TRBV5-1	TRBD1	TRBJ2-1	few	CASSTDREVQFF	TGCGCCAGCAGCACGGACAGGGAGGTGCAGTTCTTC
TRBV5-1	.	TRBJ1-6	.	CASSLGVAGPYNSPLHF	TGCGCCAGCAGCTTGGGAGTTGCGGGGCCGTATAATTCACCCCTCCACTTT
TRBV5-1	.	TRBJ2-3	few	CASSLESGYTDTQYF	TGCGCCAGCAGCTTGGAGTCAGGGTACACAGATACGCAGTATTTT
TRBV9	.	TRBJ2-7	.	CASSTGTNPGRQYF	TGTGCCAGCAGCACCGGGACAAATCCTGGGCGGCAGTACTTC
TRBV15	.	TRBJ1-1	.	CATSRVWQGSPEAFF	TGTGCCACCAGCCGAGTGTGGCAGGGTAGCCCTGAAGCTTTCTTT
TRBV19	.	TRBJ2-6	.	CASSYRGGANVLTF	TGTGCCAGTAGTTATAGGGGTGGGGCCAACGTCCTGACTTTC
TRBV6-5	TRBD2	TRBJ2-5	.	CASRTSGGETQYF	TGTGCCAGCAGAACTAGCGGGGGTGAGACCCAGTACTTC
TRBV7-2	TRBD1	TRBJ1-2	.	CASSDRGLGYTF	TGTGCCAGCAGTGACAGGGGGCTTGGCTACACCTTC
TRBV4-3	.	TRBJ1-1	.	CASSQRGSLEGTEAFF	TGCGCCAGCAGCCAACGCGGGTCGCTGGAAGGCACTGAAGCTTTCTTT
TRBV29-1	.	TRBJ2-2	.	CSVGSGTGELFF	TGCAGCGTGGGGTCGGGGACCGGGGAGCTGTTTTTT
TRBV11-3	.	TRBJ2-3	.	CASSSQDSTDTQYF	TGTGCCAGCAGCTCCCAGGATAGCACAGATACGCAGTATTTT
TRBV19	TRBD1	TRBJ1-1	.	CASSITGQGETEAFF	TGTGCCAGTAGTATAACCGGACAGGGAGAAACTGAAGCTTTCTTT
TRBV4-2	TRBD2	TRBJ2-1	few	CASSQDYGTSGRAHEQFF	TGTGCCAGCAGCCAAGATTATGGGACTAGCGGGAGGGCCCATGAGCAGTTCTTC
TRBV28	.	TRBJ1-1	.	CASRRSGGTEAFF	TGTGCCAGCAGGCGGTCGGGGGGCACTGAAGCTTTCTTT
TRBV6-1	.	TRBJ1-5	.	CASSGGAVNQPQHF	TGTGCCAGCAGTGGCGGGGCGGTTAATCAGCCCCAGCATTTT
TRBV6-8	TRBD2	TRBJ2-1	few	CASSYSSGKLCNNEQFF	TGTGCCAGCAGTTACTCTAGCGGGAAGCTGTGTAACAATGAGCAGTTCTTC
TRBV2	TRBD1	TRBJ2-1	.	CASSEADRVVLNEQFF	TGTGCCAGCAGTGAGGCGGACAGGGTCGTTTTGAATGAGCAGTTCTTC
TRBV7-2	TRBD1	TRBJ1-2	.	CASSLGRSRDRAGGYTF	TGTGCCAGCAGCTTAGGCCGGTCCCGGGACAGGGCGGGAGGCTACACCTTC
TRBV7-2	.	TRBJ1-5	.	CASSSPRSGNQPQHF	TGTGCCAGCAGCTCCCCAAGATCCGGGAATCAGCCCCAGCATTTT
TRBV4-1	.	TRBJ2-3	.	CASSQDPGTDTQYF	TGCGCCAGCAGCCAAGATCCCGGCACAGATACGCAGTATTTT
TRBV7-2	.	TRBJ1-5	.	CASSLASSNQPQHF	TGTGCCAGCAGCTTAGCTAGCAGCAATCAGCCCCAGCATTTT
TRBV4-3	.	TRBJ2-3	.	CASSQGTGTDTQYF	TGCGCCAGCAGCCAAGGGACAGGCACAGATACGCAGTATTTT
TRBV5-1	TRBD1	TRBJ1-6	.	CASSLDGTAFGYNSPLHF	TGCGCCAGCAGCCTAGACGGGACAGCGTTTGGCTACAATTCACCCCTCCACTTT
TRBV28	.	TRBJ2-7	few	CASYSAEGVHEQYF	TGTGCCAGTTACTCGGCGGAGGGCGTGCACGAGCAGTACTTC
TRBV4-1	TRBD1	TRBJ2-7	.	CASSQPGQGLSYEQYF	TGCGCCAGCAGCCAACCCGGACAGGGGCTATCCTACGAGCAGTACTTC
TRBV7-6	.	TRBJ2-7	.	CASSLTGVNEQYF	TGTGCCAGCAGCTTAACCGGGGTGAACGAGCAGTACTTC
TRBV2	TRBD1	TRBJ1-5	.	CASSETGDSNQPQHF	TGTGCCAGCAGTGAAACAGGGGATAGCAATCAGCCCCAGCATTTT